The 13 T cell receptor beta chains listed next were all sequenced from one sample in a study of OX40 agonist ivuxolimab in advanced cancers. Here immunoSEQ multiplex PCR was the method, and the copy in TCRdb shows in-frame clones only, minus some. The table includes 60,000 to 80,000 clones, 75% to 85% detected once. This specimen consisted of CD4+ or CD8+ T cells sorted from blood, obtained in a trial of the OX40 agonist ivuxolimab. The receptors derive from an adult with an advanced solid tumor such as melanoma, head and neck, liver or kidney cancer.

The chain recombines TRBV19 with TRBJ1-2; TRBD1 agrees at 7 bases. The CDR3 has 12 amino acids. Germline CDR1 and CDR2: LNHDA and SQIVND (reference sequence). With V trimmed by 9 bases and J by 4 bases, 5 bases remained unmatched. CDR3 sequence (DNA): TGTGCCAGCGAACAGGGGTTCTATGGCTACACCTTC. Its translation: CASEQGFYGYTF.

The genes are TRBV19 and TRBJ1-2; D perhaps matches TRBD1 (6 bases). Germline V gives CDR1 LNHDA, CDR2 SQIVND (reference sequence). The V end was cut by 7 bases, the J end by 5 bases, with 20 bases between. The CDR3 runs 15 residues. In DNA, the CDR3 is TGTGCCAGTACCCCCTTCGGGGGCGCTTTGTATGGCTACACCTTC. Encoded protein: CASTPFGGALYGYTF.

This chain connects TRBV4-1 to TRBJ2-6, with D perhaps matching TRBD1 or TRBD2 (5 bases each). Trimming removed 1 base from V and 0 bases from J, with 13 bases in between. CDR1 and CDR2 from the germline V gene are MGHRA and YSYEKL. CDR3 length: 18 amino acids. In nucleotides, the CDR3 is TGCGCCAGCAGCCAAGGAGGGGCAACCAGCTCTGGGGCCAACGTCCTGACTTTC. It translates to CASSQGGATSSGANVLTF.

This sequence joins TRBV5-6 and TRBJ2-6; D perhaps matches TRBD1 (6 bases). V lost 4 bases to trimming and J lost 0 bases, with 14 bases between them. The CDR3 has 17 amino acids. Looked up from germline, CDR1 is SGHDT and CDR2 is YYEEEE. In nucleotides, the CDR3 is TGTGCCAGCAGCCACCGACAGGTCATCTCTGGGGCCAACGTCCTGACTTTC. This encodes CASSHRQVISGANVLTF.

This clone was recorded a few times. This chain connects TRBV4-3 to TRBJ1-5, with 8 nucleotides matching TRBD1. The length of the CDR3 is 18 residues. V was clipped by 0 bases and J by 6 bases; unmatched bases: 13. Germline loops: CDR1 LGHNA, CDR2 YSLEER. The CDR3 DNA follows: TGCGCCAGCAGCCAAGAAGTCGGACAGGGCGTTGTAGGTCAGCCCCAGCATTTT. This encodes CASSQEVGQGVVGQPQHF.

The chain links TRBV7-7 to TRBJ2-5; D is perhaps TRBD1 or TRBD2 (5 bases each). Trimming cost V 1 base and J 4 bases, with 19 bases left between them. This CDR3 contains 17 residues. Germline CDR1 and CDR2: SSHAT and FNYEAQ (reference sequence). CDR3 residues: CASSLVIHGTLGETQYF. For the CDR3, the DNA is TGTGCCAGCAGCTTAGTGATTCATGGGACCCTGGGAGAGACCCAGTACTTC.

This chain uses TRBV6-6 with TRBJ2-1, with unresolved D. V lost 0 bases and J lost 7, with 7 bases in between. The CDR3 runs to 13 residues. Looked up from germline, CDR1 is MNHNY and CDR2 is SVGAGI (reference sequence). CDR3: CASSYSSWNEQFF. The CDR3 nucleotides are TGTGCCAGCAGTTACTCGAGCTGGAATGAGCAGTTCTTC.

This chain joins TRBV5-5 and TRBJ2-7, with D tentatively TRBD1 or TRBD2 (5 bases each). The CDR3 consists of 13 residues. CDR1 is SGHKS, CDR2 YYEKEE, per germline (reference sequence). Trimming stripped 4 bases from V and 11 bases from J, with 19 bases between. The CDR3 sequence is CASSSPPNVGEYF. The CDR3 nucleotides read TGTGCCAGCAGCAGCCCCCCAAATGTGGGGGAGTACTTC.

V usage is TRBV6-1 and J usage is TRBJ2-4; the D gene is possibly TRBD2 (5 bases). The V end lost 2 bases, the J end lost 9 bases, and 11 bases lay between the germline ends. The CDR3 is 13 amino acids. The germline CDR1 and CDR2 sequences are MNHNS and SASEGT. The CDR3 protein is CASSESNGGIQYF. CDR3 coding DNA: TGTGCCAGCAGTGAAAGTAATGGAGGCATTCAGTACTTC.

The rearrangement links TRBV27 to TRBJ1-5; D unresolved. Trimming took 3 bases from V and 7 from J, leaving 10 bases between them. The CDR3 loop spans 13 amino acids. Germline V gene lookup returns CDR1 MNHEY and CDR2 SMNVEV (reference sequence). The chain's CDR3 is CASSFMLGQPQHF. The CDR3 region has the DNA TGTGCCAGCAGTTTCATGTTGGGGCAGCCCCAGCATTTT.

The rearrangement joins TRBV2 to TRBJ1-5; 9 bases fit TRBD1. In germline, CDR1 is SNHLY, CDR2 FYNNEI. After removal of 6 bases from V and 5 bases from J, the junction contained 5 bases not matched to a gene. The CDR3 has 14 residues. This CDR3 reads CASRGQGGDQPQHF. CDR3 bases: TGTGCCAGCAGGGGACAGGGTGGCGATCAGCCCCAGCATTTT.

In its sample, this clone was seen a few times. V gene TRBV4-3 combines with J gene TRBJ2-1; 12 bases agree with TRBD1. CDR3 length: 15 amino acids. J lost 7 bases, V lost 6 bases, and 7 bases had no gene match. The germline CDR1 and CDR2 sequences are LGHNA and YSLEER. The CDR3 sequence is CASSTPGQGANEQFF. The CDR3 bases are TGCGCCAGCAGTACACCGGGACAGGGGGCAAATGAGCAGTTCTTC.

The V gene is TRBV14, the J gene TRBJ2-7; D gene ambiguous. V shed 0 bases and J shed 2 bases, with 2 bases lying between them. There are 12 residues in the CDR3. Germline V gene lookup returns CDR1 SGHDN and CDR2 FVKESK. The CDR3 loop reads CASSQDPYEQYF. Here the CDR3 DNA reads TGTGCCAGCAGCCAAGACCCCTACGAGCAGTACTTC.